This is a list of T cell receptor beta chains from one sample in a study of shared clonotypes between healthy human individuals. Using immunoSEQ multiplex PCR, the repertoire was profiled, and TCRdb retains in-frame clones only, with some absent. The table has about 2,100,000 clones, about 93% seen once; the top ten hold about 1.8%. Sequencing was performed on naive CD8+ T cells from PBMCs. Source of these receptors: a man between 18 and 29 years old in good health. Some clones in this sample may be carry-over from other donors' samples. Both conserved end residues are part of each CDR3. Fields, in order: D gene, J gene, clone size, V gene, CDR3 DNA, CDR3 protein. The D gene is left open where the match is weak. For some rows the clone size is stated as once, few or many, or as a class when expanded; others skip it.

>TRBD2|TRBJ2-1|-|TRBV7-8
TGTGCCAGCAGCTTAGTAATAGCGGGACTCAATGAGCAGTTCTTC
CASSLVIAGLNEQFF
>-|TRBJ1-2|-|TRBV27
TGTGCCAGCACCACGTGGGAAAAATTCCAGGGTTATGGCTACACCTTC
CASTTWEKFQGYGYTF
>-|TRBJ2-1|once|TRBV27
TGTGCCAGCGGGGGCCTGCGGATGAACAATGAGCAGTTCTTC
CASGGLRMNNEQFF
>TRBD1|TRBJ2-7|once|TRBV5-1
TGCGCCAGCTCGGGCGGGACAGGGATCTACGAGCAGTACTTC
CASSGGTGIYEQYF
>-|TRBJ1-4|once|TRBV11-2
TGTGCCAGCAGCGCCAGCACAGGGGAAAAACTGTTTTTT
CASSASTGEKLFF
>TRBD1|TRBJ2-7|-|TRBV9
TGTGCCAGCAGCGCCAGCGAGCGGATAGGGGGCTACTACGAGCAGTACTTC
CASSASERIGGYYEQYF
>TRBD1|TRBJ2-3|-|TRBV7-7
TGTGCCAGCAGCACTAACAGGGGGGATACGCAGTATTTT
CASSTNRGDTQYF
>TRBD2|TRBJ2-7|once|TRBV19
TGTGCCAGTACCCCTGCTAGCGGGTCAACGTGGGAGCAGTACTTC
CASTPASGSTWEQYF
>-|TRBJ2-2|-|TRBV9
TGTGCCAGCAGCGTACGTCCCGGGGAGCTGTTTTTT
CASSVRPGELFF
>-|TRBJ1-5|-|TRBV10-2
TGCGCCAGCAGTGACAGGGACACCGGCAATCAGCCCCAGCATTTT
CASSDRDTGNQPQHF
>-|TRBJ1-1|-|TRBV6-1
TGTGCCAGCAGCGGGAACACTGAAGCTTTCTTT
CASSGNTEAFF
>TRBD1|TRBJ2-7|-|TRBV27
TGTGCCAGCAGTTTCTCGGGACAGCCTTCCTACGAGCAGTACTTC
CASSFSGQPSYEQYF
>-|TRBJ2-7|once|TRBV15
TGTGCCACCAGGGACAGTAGCCACCCCCTGGGGCAGTACTTC
CATRDSSHPLGQYF
>-|TRBJ2-1|-|TRBV11-2
TGTGCCAGCAGCTTAGATTCGGCGGACCGTTACAATGAGCAGTTCTTC
CASSLDSADRYNEQFF
>-|TRBJ2-7|once|TRBV11-2
TGTGCCAGCAGCCACACTAGAGACTCCTACGAGCAGTACTTC
CASSHTRDSYEQYF
>TRBD1|TRBJ2-4|-|TRBV30
TGTGCCTGGAGCCACGGACAGGGACAATTAGCCAAAAACATTCAGTACTTC
CAWSHGQGQLAKNIQYF
>-|TRBJ2-7|-|TRBV27
TGTGCCAGCAGCCCTCCCCCACCCTTTGGGTACGAGCAGTACTTC
CASSPPPPFGYEQYF
>-|TRBJ2-5|-|TRBV4-3
TGCGCCAGCAGCCAAGATTTCGAGGAGACCCAGTACTTC
CASSQDFEETQYF
>-|TRBJ2-1|-|TRBV5-6
TGTGCCAGCAGCTTGGCGGGAACTGAGCAGTTCTTC
CASSLAGTEQFF
>TRBD2|TRBJ2-1|-|TRBV5-6
TGTGCCAGCAGCTCACTAACTAGCGGGAGTTCGGATGAGCAGTTCTTC
CASSSLTSGSSDEQFF
>-|TRBJ2-7|-|TRBV2
TGTGCCAGCAGTGAAGGGTCTGGCAGTACCTACGAGCAGTACTTC
CASSEGSGSTYEQYF
>TRBD1|TRBJ2-7|-|TRBV7-8
TGTGCCAGCAGGGACAGGGGCGACGTCTCCTACGAGCAGTACTTC
CASRDRGDVSYEQYF
>-|TRBJ1-1|few|TRBV25-1
TGTGCCAGCAGTGAATCCGATGCAGAAGCTTTCTTT
CASSESDAEAFF
>-|TRBJ2-5|-|TRBV27
TGTGCCAGCAGGACCCTACCGGGGTACCAAGAGACCCAGTACTTC
CASRTLPGYQETQYF
>-|TRBJ2-5|-|TRBV2
TGTGCCAGCAGAGGACCACCCCAAGAGACCCAGTACTTC
CASRGPPQETQYF
>-|TRBJ1-1|-|TRBV13
TGTGCCAGCGGGGTTTGGGGAACTGAAGCTTTCTTT
CASGVWGTEAFF
>-|TRBJ2-7|-|TRBV7-8
TGTGCCAGCAGCTCCGATATGGAGGGTGAAGACGAGCAGTACTTC
CASSSDMEGEDEQYF
>-|TRBJ2-1|-|TRBV9
TGTGCCAGCAGCGGGGCCCCTTTTGGCGGGGCCAACTCCTACAATGAGCAGTTCTTC
CASSGAPFGGANSYNEQFF
>TRBD1|TRBJ2-7|-|TRBV28
TGTGCCAGCAGTCTGCCATGGGACAGGGAGGTCGATGGCTACGAGCAGTACTTC
CASSLPWDREVDGYEQYF
>TRBD2|TRBJ2-1|-|TRBV28
TGTGCCAGCAGTTTAGCGGGAGGGATCAATGAGCAGTTCTTC
CASSLAGGINEQFF
>TRBD1|TRBJ1-1|-|TRBV10-2
TGCGCCAGCAGTCTGACAGGGAGGTCTGAAGCTTTCTTT
CASSLTGRSEAFF
>-|TRBJ2-7|-|TRBV9
TGTGCCAGCAGCCCCCGATCTAGCAATTACGAGCAGTACTTC
CASSPRSSNYEQYF
>-|TRBJ1-5|-|TRBV10-2
TGCGCCAGCAGTGAGCCCGATAGCAATCAGCCCCAGCATTTT
CASSEPDSNQPQHF
>-|TRBJ2-7|-|TRBV5-8
TGTGCCAGCAGACTCCTGCCGGGTCGAAGCTACGAGCAGTACTTC
CASRLLPGRSYEQYF
>TRBD2|TRBJ2-5|-|TRBV13
TGTGCCAGCAGCTCAAGACTAGCGCTCCAAGAGACCCAGTACTTC
CASSSRLALQETQYF
>-|TRBJ1-5|-|TRBV12-5
TGTGCTAGTGCCCCGACCGGAACTGGGCCCCAGCATTTT
CASAPTGTGPQHF
>-|TRBJ2-2|-|TRBV28
TGTGCCAGCAGTCAAGCCGGTGACACCGGGGAGCTGTTTTTT
CASSQAGDTGELFF
>-|TRBJ1-1|few|TRBV30
TGTGCCTGGAGTGTAGGCAAGAACACTGAAGCTTTCTTT
CAWSVGKNTEAFF
>-|TRBJ1-2|-|TRBV11-2
TGTGCCAGCAGCTTAGATGGCTCTTATGGCTACACCTTC
CASSLDGSYGYTF
>TRBD2|TRBJ2-1|-|TRBV29-1
TGCAGCGTTGAGAGGACTAGCGGGCTATCCTACAATGAGCAGTTCTTC
CSVERTSGLSYNEQFF
>-|TRBJ2-3|-|TRBV14
TGTGCCAGCAGCCAAGGGGCGGACCGCCGACATTTT
CASSQGADRRHF
>TRBD1|TRBJ2-2|-|TRBV7-7
TGTGCCAGCAGCCGGGGGACAGGGGACACCGGGGAGCTGTTTTTT
CASSRGTGDTGELFF
>TRBD1|TRBJ2-7|-|TRBV9
TGTGCCAGCAGCGCCGACAGGGACGAGCAGTACTTC
CASSADRDEQYF